Listed below are T cell receptor beta chains from one sample, sequenced in a study of identical twins. TCRdb reanalysed the 5' RACE reads using MiXCR and keeps one entry per CDR3 protein. The sample lists about 700,000 distinct CDR3 sequences; roughly 6% were seen once. The sequencing input was naive T cells sorted from blood. Source of these receptors: a man in his late teens or twenties in good health. Both conserved end residues are trimmed from each CDR3. A D gene is named only where the DNA matches it firmly. Not all rows give a size; the values are once, few, many and, for expanded clones, a class.

abundance | j_gene | v_gene | d_gene | CDR3aa
NA | TRBJ1-4 | TRBV12-3/TRBV12-4 | NA | ASSSSGIGEKLF
many | TRBJ2-3 | TRBV7-7 | TRBD2 | ASSSLAGDPTDTQY
many | TRBJ2-1 | TRBV7-9 | NA | ASSPLPEQF
few | TRBJ1-1 | TRBV15 | NA | ATSRDRNTEAF
many | TRBJ2-3 | TRBV5-1 | NA | ASRSEDTQY
many | TRBJ2-7 | TRBV4-2 | NA | ASSQDAGGRIYEQY
many | TRBJ2-2 | TRBV6-1 | NA | ASSPDRTGELF
many | TRBJ2-3 | TRBV6-1 | TRBD2 | AISEAQLERERDTQY
NA | TRBJ1-5 | TRBV6-1 | TRBD1 | ASSEGSGGSQPQH
many | TRBJ2-7 | TRBV12-3/TRBV12-4 | NA | ASTDSTSFPYEQY
NA | TRBJ2-5 | TRBV20-1 | TRBD2 | SASLREVASETQY
many | TRBJ1-2 | TRBV28 | NA | ASSLSSGVRGYT
NA | TRBJ2-6 | TRBV20-1 | NA | SARDQAHGGTGANVLT
many | TRBJ2-7 | TRBV10-3 | NA | AISEGAGATNTYEQY
many | TRBJ2-5 | TRBV29-1 | NA | SEGGGETQY
NA | TRBJ2-1 | TRBV20-1 | TRBD2 | SAPSRTSGIGEQF
NA | TRBJ2-1 | TRBV6-4 | NA | ASSDTSWPYNEQF
NA | TRBJ2-7 | TRBV5-1 | TRBD1 | ASSLAGRDRGLYEQY
many | TRBJ2-3 | TRBV27 | NA | ASSFRGIADTQY